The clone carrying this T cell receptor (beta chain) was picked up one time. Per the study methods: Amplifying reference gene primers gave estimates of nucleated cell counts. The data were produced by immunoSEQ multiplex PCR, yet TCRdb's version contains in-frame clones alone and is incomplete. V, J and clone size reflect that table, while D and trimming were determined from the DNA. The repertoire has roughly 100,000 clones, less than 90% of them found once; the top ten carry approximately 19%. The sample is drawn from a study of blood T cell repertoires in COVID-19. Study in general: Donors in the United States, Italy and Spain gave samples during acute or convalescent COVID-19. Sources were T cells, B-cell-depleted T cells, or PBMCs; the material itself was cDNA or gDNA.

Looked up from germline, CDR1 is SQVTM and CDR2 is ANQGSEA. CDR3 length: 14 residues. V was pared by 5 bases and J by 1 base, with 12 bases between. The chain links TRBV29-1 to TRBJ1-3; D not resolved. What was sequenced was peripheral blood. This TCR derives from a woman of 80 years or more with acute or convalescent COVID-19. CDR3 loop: CSVMTRPSGNTIYF. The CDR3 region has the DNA TGCAGCGTTATGACAAGGCCGTCTGGAAACACCATATATTTT.